This TCR beta chain is drawn from a study of response to subunit inactivated influenza vaccine. About this clonotype: The antigen is undetermined.

The study's findings and limits: Authors suggested seasonal influenza vaccinations each recruit few new T cells.

TCRdb ran MiXCR on the RT-PCR reads and lists one entry per CDR3 protein. The sample includes 300,000 to 350,000 distinct CDR3 sequences, approximately 21% of them seen just once. This specimen consisted of PBMCs from blood, obtained about 19 months after vaccination. This receptor was identified in a man aged 50-75 years who received an inactivated influenza vaccine.

In DNA form, the CDR3 reads TGTGCCAGCAGCTTAGGGACGAGGCTTTGGGACCAGCCCCAGCATTTT. Protein: CASSLGTRLWDQPQHF. The gene calls are TRBV11-3 and TRBJ1-5; tentatively, D is TRBD1 (5 bases). V was cut by 1 base and J by 7 bases, with 17 bases left in between. The CDR3 length is 16 residues. Germline loops: CDR1 SGHNT, CDR2 YENEEA.